The clone carrying this T cell receptor beta chain came up a few times. Its target is not known. CDR3 length: 15 amino acids. Germline values: CDR1 DFQATT, CDR2 SNEGSKA (reference sequence). Trimming stripped 0 bases from V and 2 bases from J, with 14 bases between. TCR beta CDR3 sequences were amplified from RNA transcripts. The study used the HTBI primer set for a first-round RT-PCR of the TCR CDR3. TCRdb re-called the multiplex PCR reads with MiXCR, one entry per CDR3 protein. The profile shows 640,000 or so distinct CDR3 sequences, 14% of them singletons. Clinical Activity Scores of at least 3, NOSPECS grades of at least 4 and durations under 3 months characterized ophthalmopathy patients. In making diagnoses, clinical symptoms, serum thyroxine and TRAb, thyroid ultrasound and orbital computed tomography were all used. Isolation of PBMCs was performed on 10 ml fresh peripheral blood. This specimen belongs to a study of T cells in Graves' hyperthyroidism and ophthalmopathy.

Whole-study results and caveats: A model of 13 V-J pairs discriminated ophthalmopathy from stable hyperthyroidism.

The V gene is TRBV20-1, the J gene TRBJ2-7; D possibly uses TRBD1 or TRBD2 (5 bases each). This TCR came from a woman aged 18-30 years with Graves' ophthalmopathy. Sequenced: blood. CDR3 amino acids: CSARDRGTIAYEQYF. The CDR3 bases are TGCAGTGCTAGAGATCGAGGGACGATAGCCTACGAGCAGTACTTC.